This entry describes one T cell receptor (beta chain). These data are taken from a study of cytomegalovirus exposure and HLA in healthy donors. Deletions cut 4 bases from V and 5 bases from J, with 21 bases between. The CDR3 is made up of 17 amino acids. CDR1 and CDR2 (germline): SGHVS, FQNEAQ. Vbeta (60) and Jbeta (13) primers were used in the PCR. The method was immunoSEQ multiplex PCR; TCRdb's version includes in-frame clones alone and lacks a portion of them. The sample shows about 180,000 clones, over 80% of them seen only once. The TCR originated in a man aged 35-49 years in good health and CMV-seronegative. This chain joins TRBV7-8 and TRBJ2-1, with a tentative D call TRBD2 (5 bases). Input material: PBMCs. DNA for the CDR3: TGTGCCAGCAGCTCCCCGTGGGGAGCTCGGGTGAACAATGAGCAGTTCTTC. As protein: CASSSPWGARVNNEQFF.